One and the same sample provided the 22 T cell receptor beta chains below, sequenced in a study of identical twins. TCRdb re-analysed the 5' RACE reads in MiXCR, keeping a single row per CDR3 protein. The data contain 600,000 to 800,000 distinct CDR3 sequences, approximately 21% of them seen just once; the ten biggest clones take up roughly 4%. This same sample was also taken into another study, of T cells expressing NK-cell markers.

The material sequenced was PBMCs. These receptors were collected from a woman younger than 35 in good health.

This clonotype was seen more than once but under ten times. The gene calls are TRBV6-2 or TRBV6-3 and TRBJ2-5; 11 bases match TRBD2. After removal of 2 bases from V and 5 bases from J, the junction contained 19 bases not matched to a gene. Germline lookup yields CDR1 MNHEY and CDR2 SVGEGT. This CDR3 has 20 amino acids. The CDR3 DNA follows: TGTGCCAGCAGTTACCCGACAACTAGCGGGGGCCTAAGTGGGGTGGAGACCCAGTACTTC. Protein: CASSYPTTSGGLSGVETQYF.

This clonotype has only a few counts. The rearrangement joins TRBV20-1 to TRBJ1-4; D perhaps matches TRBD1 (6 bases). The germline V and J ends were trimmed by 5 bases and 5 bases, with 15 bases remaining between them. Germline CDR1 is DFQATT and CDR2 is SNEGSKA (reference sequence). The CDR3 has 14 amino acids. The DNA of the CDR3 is TGCAGTGCTTTGGACAGAGGGGGGAATGAAAAACTGTTTTTT. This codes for CSALDRGGNEKLFF.

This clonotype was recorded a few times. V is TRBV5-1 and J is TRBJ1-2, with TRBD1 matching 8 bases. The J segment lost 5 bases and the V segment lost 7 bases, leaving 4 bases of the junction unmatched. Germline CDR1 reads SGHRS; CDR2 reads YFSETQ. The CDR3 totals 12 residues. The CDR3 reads CASGTGSYGYTF. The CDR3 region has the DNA TGCGCCAGCGGGACAGGAAGTTATGGCTACACCTTC.

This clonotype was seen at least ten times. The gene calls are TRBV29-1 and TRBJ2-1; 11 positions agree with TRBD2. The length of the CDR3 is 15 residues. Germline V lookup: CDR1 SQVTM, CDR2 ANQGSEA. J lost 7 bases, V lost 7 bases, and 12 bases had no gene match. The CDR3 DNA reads TGCAGCGCCACACCTGTAGCGGGAGGGTTTAATGAGCAGTTCTTC. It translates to CSATPVAGGFNEQFF.

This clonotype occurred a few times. The CDR3 nucleotides are TGTGCCAGCAGCTTGGAGGAACGGCAGGTTAACTATGGCTACACCTTC. This codes for CASSLEERQVNYGYTF. The rearrangement joins TRBV5-6 to TRBJ1-2; D remains ambiguous. Germline-derived CDR1 and CDR2 are SGHDT and YYEEEE. The CDR3 has 16 residues. Trimming pared 0 bases from V and 1 base from J, leaving 13 bases between.

The CDR3 DNA sequence: TGTGCCAGCAGCGGGGGACTAGCGGGGGCCACCGGGGAGCTGTTTTTT. It specifies CASSGGLAGATGELFF. The chain uses TRBV12-3 or TRBV12-4 and TRBJ2-2, with 14 nucleotides matching TRBD2. Trimming at V came to 6 bases and at J to 4 bases, leaving 4 bases not matched to a gene. This CDR3 comprises 16 residues.

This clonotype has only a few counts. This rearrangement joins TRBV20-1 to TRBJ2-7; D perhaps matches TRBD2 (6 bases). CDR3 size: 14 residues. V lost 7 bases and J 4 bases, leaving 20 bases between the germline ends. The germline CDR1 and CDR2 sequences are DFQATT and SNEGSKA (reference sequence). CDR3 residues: CSGLIPGLQYEQYF. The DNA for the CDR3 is TGCAGTGGCCTTATCCCGGGACTCCAATACGAGCAGTACTTC.

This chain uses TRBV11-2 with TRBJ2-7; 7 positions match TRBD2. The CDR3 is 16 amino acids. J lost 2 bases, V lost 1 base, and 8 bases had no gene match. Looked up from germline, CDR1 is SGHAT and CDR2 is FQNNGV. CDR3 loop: CASSLAPRGRAYEQYF. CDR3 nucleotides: TGTGCCAGCAGCTTAGCACCGAGAGGGAGGGCCTACGAGCAGTACTTC.

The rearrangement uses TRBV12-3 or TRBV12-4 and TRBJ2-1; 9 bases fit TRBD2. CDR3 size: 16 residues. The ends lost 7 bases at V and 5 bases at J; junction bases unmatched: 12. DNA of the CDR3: TGTGCCAGCACTTCTGGGACTAGCAGGGTACACAATGAGCAGTTCTTC. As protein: CASTSGTSRVHNEQFF.

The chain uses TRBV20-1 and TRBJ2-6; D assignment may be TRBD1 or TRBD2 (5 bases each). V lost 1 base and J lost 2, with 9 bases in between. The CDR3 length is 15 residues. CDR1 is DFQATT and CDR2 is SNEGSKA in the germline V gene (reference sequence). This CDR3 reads CSARVMGAGANVLTF. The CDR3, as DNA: TGCAGTGCTAGAGTTATGGGGGCTGGGGCCAACGTCCTGACTTTC.

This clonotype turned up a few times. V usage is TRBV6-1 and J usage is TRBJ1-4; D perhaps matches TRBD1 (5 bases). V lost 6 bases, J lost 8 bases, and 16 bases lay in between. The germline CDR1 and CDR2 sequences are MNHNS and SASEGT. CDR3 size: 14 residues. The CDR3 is CASSPGTSREKLFF. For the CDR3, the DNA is TGTGCCAGCAGCCCCGGGACTAGTCGGGAAAAACTGTTTTTT.

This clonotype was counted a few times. Written as DNA, the CDR3 is TGTGCCAGCAGTGACCAAAGTGGGGGGCCGGACCAAGAGACCCAGTACTTC. It yields the protein CASSDQSGGPDQETQYF. The chain employs TRBV25-1 and TRBJ2-5; D is perhaps TRBD1 or TRBD2 (6 bases each). CDR1 and CDR2 from the germline V gene are MGHDK and SYGVNS. This CDR3 is 17 amino acids long. V gave up 3 bases and J gave up 0 bases, with 17 bases separating them.

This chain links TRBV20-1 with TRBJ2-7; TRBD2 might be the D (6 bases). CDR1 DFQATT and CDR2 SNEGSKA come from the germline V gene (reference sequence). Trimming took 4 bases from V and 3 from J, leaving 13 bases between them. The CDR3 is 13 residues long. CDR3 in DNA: TGCAGTGCTAACCCGGGAGTCGGCTACGAGCAGTACTTC. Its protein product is CSANPGVGYEQYF.

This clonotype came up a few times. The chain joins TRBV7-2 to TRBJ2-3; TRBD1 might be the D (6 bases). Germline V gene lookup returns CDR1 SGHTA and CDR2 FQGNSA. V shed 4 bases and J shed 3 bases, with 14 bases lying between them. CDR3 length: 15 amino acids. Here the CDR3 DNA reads TGTGCCAGCAGCTCAAACTACAGGGTAACAGATACGCAGTATTTT. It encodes CASSSNYRVTDTQYF.

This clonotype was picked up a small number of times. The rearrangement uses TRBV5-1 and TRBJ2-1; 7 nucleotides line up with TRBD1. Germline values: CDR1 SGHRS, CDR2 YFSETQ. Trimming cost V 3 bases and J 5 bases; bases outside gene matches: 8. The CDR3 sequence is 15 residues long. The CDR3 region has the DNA TGCGCCAGCAGCTGGCTGACAGGGTACAACAATGAGCAGTTCTTC. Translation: CASSWLTGYNNEQFF.

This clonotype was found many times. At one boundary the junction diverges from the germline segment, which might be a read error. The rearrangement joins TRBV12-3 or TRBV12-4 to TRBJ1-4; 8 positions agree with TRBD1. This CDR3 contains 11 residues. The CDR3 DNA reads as TGTGCCAGCAGATGCCCGGGACAGGAACTTTTT. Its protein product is CASRCPGQELF.

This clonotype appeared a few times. CDR3 coding DNA: TGTGCCAGCAGCTTGGTGACTGGAACCACAGATACGCAGTATTTT. It encodes CASSLVTGTTDTQYF. V usage is TRBV5-5 and J usage is TRBJ2-3, with D unresolved. This CDR3 has 15 amino acids. With 0 bases removed from V and 2 bases from J, the gap between germline ends came to 10 bases. The germline V gene encodes CDR1 SGHKS and CDR2 YYEKEE (reference sequence).

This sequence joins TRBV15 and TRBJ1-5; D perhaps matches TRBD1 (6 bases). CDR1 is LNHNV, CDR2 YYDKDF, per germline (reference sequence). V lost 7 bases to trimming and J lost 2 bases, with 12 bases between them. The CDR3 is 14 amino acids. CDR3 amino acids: CATTGDTGNQPQHF. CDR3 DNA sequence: TGTGCCACCACAGGGGATACGGGCAATCAGCCCCAGCATTTT.

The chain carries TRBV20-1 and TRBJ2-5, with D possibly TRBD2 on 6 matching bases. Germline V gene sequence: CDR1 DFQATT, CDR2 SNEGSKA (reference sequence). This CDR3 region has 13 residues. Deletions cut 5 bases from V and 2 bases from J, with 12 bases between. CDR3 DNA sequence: TGCAGTGCTCAGGCGGGGAGACAAGAGACCCAGTACTTC. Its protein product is CSAQAGRQETQYF.

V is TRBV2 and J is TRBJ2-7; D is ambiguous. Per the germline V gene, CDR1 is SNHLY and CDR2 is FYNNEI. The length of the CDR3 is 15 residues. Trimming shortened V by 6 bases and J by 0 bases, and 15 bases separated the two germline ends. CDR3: CASREPRKSSYEQYF. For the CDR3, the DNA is TGTGCCAGCAGAGAACCCCGAAAGAGCTCCTACGAGCAGTACTTC.

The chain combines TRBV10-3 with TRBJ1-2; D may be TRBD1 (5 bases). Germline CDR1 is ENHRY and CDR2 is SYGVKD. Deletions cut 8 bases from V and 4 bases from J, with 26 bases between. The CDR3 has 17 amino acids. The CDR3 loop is CAIHTPSLGVGSYGYTF. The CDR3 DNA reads TGTGCCATCCACACTCCAAGTTTAGGGGTGGGTTCCTATGGCTACACCTTC.

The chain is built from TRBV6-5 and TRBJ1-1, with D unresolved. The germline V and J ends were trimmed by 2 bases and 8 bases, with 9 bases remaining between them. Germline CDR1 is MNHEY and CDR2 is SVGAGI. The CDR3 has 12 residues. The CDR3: CASSYGRLEAFF. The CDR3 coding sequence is TGTGCCAGCAGTTACGGGCGGTTAGAAGCTTTCTTT.